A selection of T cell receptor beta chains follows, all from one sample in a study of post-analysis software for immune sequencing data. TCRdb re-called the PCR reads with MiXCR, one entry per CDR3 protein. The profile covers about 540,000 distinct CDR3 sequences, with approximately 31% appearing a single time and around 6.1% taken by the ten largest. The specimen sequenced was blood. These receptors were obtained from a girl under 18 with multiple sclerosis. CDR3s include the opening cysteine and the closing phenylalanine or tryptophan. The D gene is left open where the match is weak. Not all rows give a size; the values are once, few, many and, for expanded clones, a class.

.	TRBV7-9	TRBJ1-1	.	TGTGCCAGCCTGCGCGCGGGGGGCAGTAACACTGAAGCTTTCTTT	CASLRAGGSNTEAFF
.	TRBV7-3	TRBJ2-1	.	TGTGCCAGCAGCCCCACACGGGTCAGCGGAGACAATGAGCAGTTCTTC	CASSPTRVSGDNEQFF
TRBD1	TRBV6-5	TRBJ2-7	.	TGTGCCAGCAGTTACGACAGGGGGAACGAGCAGTACTTC	CASSYDRGNEQYF
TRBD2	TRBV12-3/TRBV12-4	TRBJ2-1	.	TGTGTCAGCAGTTTTACTAGCGGGGGGCATGAGCAGTTCTTC	CVSSFTSGGHEQFF
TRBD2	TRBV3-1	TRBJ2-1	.	TGTGCCAGCAGCCTCCGAGCTAGCGGGGACAATGAGCAGTTCTTC	CASSLRASGDNEQFF
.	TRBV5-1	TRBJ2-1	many	TGCGCCAGCAGCACCACCCTGCGGGGTGAGCAGTTCTTC	CASSTTLRGEQFF
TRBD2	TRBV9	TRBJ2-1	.	TGTGCCAGCAGCGTAGCTCCTAGCGGAATGTACAATGAGCAGTTCTTC	CASSVAPSGMYNEQFF
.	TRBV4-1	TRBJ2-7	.	TGCGCCAGCAGCCATCCGGAGACTTCAGGGCCCCTGACCTACGAGCAGTACTTC	CASSHPETSGPLTYEQYF
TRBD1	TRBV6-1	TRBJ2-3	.	TGTGCCAGCCGGGGGACAGGGGGCACAGATACGCAGTATTTT	CASRGTGGTDTQYF
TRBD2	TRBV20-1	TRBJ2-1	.	TGCAGTGCTCCCCGGACTAGCGGGGCCACCTACAATGAGCAGTTCTTC	CSAPRTSGATYNEQFF
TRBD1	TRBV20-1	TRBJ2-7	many	TGCAGTGCTAGAGACTCCTACCTAACAGGGGGATCTGTCTACGAGCAGTACTTC	CSARDSYLTGGSVYEQYF
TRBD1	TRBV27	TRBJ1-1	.	TGTGCCAGCAGTCGCGGACAGGGCGGGAGTGACACTGAAGCTTTCTTT	CASSRGQGGSDTEAFF
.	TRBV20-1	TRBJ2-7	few	TGCAGTGCGTGGCAGACAAATGGGTACGAGCAGTACTTC	CSAWQTNGYEQYF
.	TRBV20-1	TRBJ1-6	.	TGCAGTGCTAGGCTCAGGGGTGGTTCACCCCTCCACTTT	CSARLRGGSPLHF